The 7 T cell receptor beta chains below all came from one sample that was sequenced in a study of chemoradiotherapy in HPV16-positive cancers. The method was immunoSEQ multiplex PCR; TCRdb's version includes in-frame clones alone and lacks a portion of them. Altogether around 62,000 clones are present, 88% being singletons, with the ten largest covering roughly 4.2%. The sample consisted of blood, taken from a patient who underwent chemoradiotherapy. The receptors here all came from a human donor with HPV-associated anogenital cancer.

This sequence joins TRBV4-1 and TRBJ2-7; 8 nucleotides align to TRBD2. The ends lost 6 bases at V and 3 bases at J; junction bases unmatched: 13. The CDR3 totals 16 residues. Germline V gene sequence: CDR1 MGHRA, CDR2 YSYEKL. CDR3 in DNA: TGCGCCAGCAGAGGGCCCGGAAGCGGGAGATACTACGAGCAGTACTTC. Translated: CASRGPGSGRYYEQYF.

The genes are TRBV25-1 and TRBJ2-5; TRBD2 is a possible D gene (5 bases). The CDR3 sequence is 14 residues long. Germline CDR1 and CDR2: MGHDK and SYGVNS. The ends were cut back, 1 base at V and 2 bases at J, with 8 bases in the middle. DNA for the CDR3: TGTGCCAGCAGTGAATCAACGGGACAAGAGACCCAGTACTTC. Translation: CASSESTGQETQYF.

The chain carries TRBV13 and TRBJ2-3, with TRBD1 identical over 10 bases. V lost 4 bases to trimming and J lost 3 bases; unmatched junction nucleotides: 4. This CDR3 is built from 15 residues. Germline-derived CDR1 and CDR2 are PRHDT and FYEKMQ (reference sequence). The CDR3 protein is CASSSRDRGTDTQYF. The DNA of the CDR3 is TGTGCCAGCAGCTCCAGGGACAGGGGAACAGATACGCAGTATTTT. The full variable domain, its missing parts supplied by reference TRBV13 and TRBJ2-3, is AAGVIQSPRHLIKEKRETATLKCYPIPRHDTVYWYQQGPGQDPQFLISFYEKMQSDKGSIPDRFSAQQFSDYHSELNMSSLELGDSALYFCASSSRDRGTDTQYFGPGTRLTVL.

This chain connects TRBV10-2 to TRBJ2-5; no reliable D call. V dropped 4 bases and J dropped 2 bases, with 5 bases sitting between them. Looked up from germline, CDR1 is WSHSY and CDR2 is SAAADI. The CDR3 is 12 amino acids. CDR3 sequence (DNA): TGCGCCAGCAGTGTACAACAAGAGACCCAGTACTTC. Its protein product is CASSVQQETQYF.

The CDR3 sequence: CASSLWATSGSSPDTQYF. In nucleotides, the CDR3 is TGTGCCAGCAGCTTGTGGGCAACTAGCGGGAGTTCCCCAGATACGCAGTATTTT. J is TRBJ2-3 and V is TRBV5-6; TRBD2 matches 11 bases. This CDR3 is 18 amino acids long. The V and J ends lost 1 base and 4 bases, in that order; junction bases with no gene match: 11. Germline V gives CDR1 SGHDT, CDR2 YYEEEE. Complete variable domain (other parts from reference TRBV5-6 and TRBJ2-3): DAGVTQSPTHLIKTRGQQVTLRCSPKSGHDTVSWYQQALGQGPQFIFQYYEEEERQRGNFPDRFSGHQFPNYSSELNVNALLLGDSALYLCASSLWATSGSSPDTQYFGPGTRLTVL.

The chain couples TRBV7-9 to TRBJ2-2; TRBD1 might be the D (5 bases). The CDR3 is 15 amino acids. Germline V gene data show CDR1 as SEHNR and CDR2 as FQNEAQ (reference sequence). Trimming removed 5 bases from V and 1 base from J, with 11 bases in between. CDR3 amino acids: CASSDSWGNTGELFF. CDR3 DNA sequence: TGTGCCAGCAGCGACAGCTGGGGGAACACCGGGGAGCTGTTTTTT.

The gene calls are TRBV10-1 and TRBJ2-3, with D unresolved. V was trimmed by 7 bases and J by 0 bases, leaving 17 bases between them. Looked up from germline, CDR1 is WNHNN and CDR2 is SYGVQD (reference sequence). There are 16 residues in the CDR3. The CDR3 sequence is CASTPDKGLSTDTQYF. As DNA, the CDR3 is TGCGCCAGCACCCCCGACAAGGGCCTTAGCACAGATACGCAGTATTTT.